These 25 T cell receptor beta chains originate from one sample sequenced in a study of CD8 T cells in ankylosing spondylitis. Their cognate antigens are unknown. In TCRdb, the 5' RACE reads were re-called with MiXCR into one record per CDR3 protein. The sample yields fewer than 400,000 distinct CDR3 sequences, about a fifth seen once. Study observations and caveats: A motif of roughly eight highly homologous TCR beta variants was seen as apparently characteristic of ankylosing spondylitis blood.

The material sequenced was blood, either unsorted or a sorted T cell fraction (not recorded which). These receptors all come from a male donor with ankylosing spondylitis.

The rearrangement uses TRBV6-5 and TRBJ2-1; TRBD2 matches 7 bases. The V gene end was trimmed by 6 bases and the J gene end by 10 bases; junction bases not matched to a gene: 3. The V gene's germline CDR1 is MNHEY and CDR2 SVGAGI. The CDR3 extends over 11 amino acids. In nucleotides, the CDR3 is TGTGCCAGCAGGGGGGGACTAGAGCAGTTCTTC. This codes for CASRGGLEQFF.

In this sample, this clonotype turned up a few times. The chain is built from TRBV6-1 and TRBJ1-6; 7 positions match TRBD1. With V trimmed by 7 bases and J by 4 bases, 4 bases remained unmatched. Germline CDR1 and CDR2: MNHNS and SASEGT. The CDR3 totals 14 residues. The DNA for the CDR3 is TGTGCCAGCAACGTGGGACAGTATAATTCACCCCTCCACTTT. This translates into CASNVGQYNSPLHF.

This clonotype was counted only a few times. The V gene is TRBV7-2, the J gene TRBJ1-6; D might be TRBD1 (6 bases). The ends were cut back, 5 bases at V and 12 bases at J, with 17 bases in the middle. CDR3 length: 14 residues. Germline values: CDR1 SGHTA, CDR2 FQGNSA. CDR3 in DNA: TGTGCCAGCAGCCGCGGGACACCCGAGGAACCCCTCCACTTT. Protein product: CASSRGTPEEPLHF.

This clonotype was recorded many times. This sequence joins TRBV29-1 and TRBJ2-7; maybe TRBD2 (6 bases). The V gene's germline CDR1 is SQVTM and CDR2 ANQGSEA. The V gene lost 6 bases and the J gene lost 0 bases, with 9 bases spanning the gap. The CDR3 is 12 residues long. CDR3 in DNA: TGCAGCGTGGGACTTAGCTCCTACGAGCAGTACTTC. The encoded protein is CSVGLSSYEQYF.

This clonotype showed up just a few times. The genes are TRBV7-3 and TRBJ2-2, with D tentatively TRBD2 (5 bases). V lost 2 bases and J lost 7, with 11 bases in between. The CDR3 extends over 14 amino acids. Germline CDR1 reads SGHTA; CDR2 reads FQGTGA. CDR3 nucleotide sequence: TGTGCCAGCAGCTTAGGTCATGGGAGCGGGGAGCTGTTTTTT. Residues: CASSLGHGSGELFF. Together with reference TRBV7-3 and TRBJ2-2, the CDR3 gives the full variable domain: GAGVSQTPSNKVTEKGKYVELRCDPISGHTALYWYRQSLGQGPEFLIYFQGTGAADDSGLPNDRFFAVRPEGSVSTLKIQRTERGDSAVYLCASSLGHGSGELFFGEGSRLTVL.

This chain joins TRBV7-3 and TRBJ2-2; unclear D gene. CDR1 is SGHTA, CDR2 FQGTGA, per germline. V was clipped by 2 bases and J by 0 bases, with 13 bases between them. The CDR3 loop spans 17 amino acids. The CDR3 sequence: CASSLGSGVPNTGELFF. CDR3 sequence (DNA): TGTGCCAGCAGCTTAGGGTCGGGCGTACCGAACACCGGGGAGCTGTTTTTT.

Only a few counts were recorded for this clonotype. V and J are TRBV7-3 and TRBJ1-6; TRBD1 might be the D (6 bases). Trimming left V 5 bases short and J 9 bases short, with 14 bases between. This CDR3 has 14 amino acids. The V gene's germline CDR1 is SGHTA and CDR2 FQGTGA. As DNA, the CDR3 is TGTGCCAGCAGCCAACAGGGTAACGGTTCACCCCTCCACTTT. As protein: CASSQQGNGSPLHF.

The chain couples TRBV5-1 to TRBJ1-1; D is unresolved. Germline V gives CDR1 SGHRS, CDR2 YFSETQ. V was shortened by 0 bases and J by 3 bases, with 12 bases between the two germline ends. CDR3 size: 15 residues. The CDR3 reads CASSLEQRYDTEAFF. Here the CDR3 DNA reads TGCGCCAGCAGCTTGGAGCAGAGATACGACACTGAAGCTTTCTTT.

This chain connects TRBV7-6 to TRBJ2-7; 10 bases align to TRBD1. The CDR3 totals 17 residues. Looked up from germline, CDR1 is SGHVS and CDR2 is FNYEAQ. The V segment lost 3 bases and the J segment 1 base; nucleotides outside the gene matches: 9. The chain's CDR3 is CASSLFPSGQGSYEQYF. CDR3 DNA sequence: TGTGCCAGCAGCTTGTTTCCCTCGGGACAGGGGTCCTACGAGCAGTACTTC.

This sequence joins TRBV5-6 and TRBJ1-6; TRBD1 matches at 11 bases. The junction had 1 base not matched to a gene; V was cut back by 4 bases and J by 7 bases. The CDR3 has 14 residues. Germline CDR1 is SGHDT and CDR2 is YYEEEE. CDR3 amino acids: CASSRDRGNSPLHF. The CDR3 region has the DNA TGTGCCAGCAGCCGGGACAGGGGGAATTCACCCCTCCACTTT.

The chain recombines TRBV28 with TRBJ1-2; TRBD1 matches at 7 bases. CDR1 MDHEN and CDR2 SYDVKM come from the germline V gene. The length of the CDR3 is 13 residues. After removal of 8 bases from V and 3 bases from J, the junction contained 6 bases not matched to a gene. CDR3 coding DNA: TGTGCCAGCTGGCCTACAGGGGACTATGGCTACACCTTC. This encodes CASWPTGDYGYTF.

This clonotype was counted only a few times. The chain employs TRBV30 and TRBJ2-1; possible D gene TRBD2, 5 bases. Per germline, CDR1 GTSNPN and CDR2 SVGIG (reference sequence). There are 14 residues in the CDR3. Deletions cut 4 bases from V and 0 bases from J, with 10 bases between. CDR3 sequence (DNA): TGTGCCTGGACTAGACTAAGCTCCTACAATGAGCAGTTCTTC. It encodes CAWTRLSSYNEQFF.

The chain uses TRBV5-1 and TRBJ2-5; possibly TRBD1 for D (6 bases). The CDR3 has 14 residues. The V end lost 4 bases, the J end lost 3 bases, and 13 bases lay between the germline ends. In germline, CDR1 is SGHRS, CDR2 YFSETQ. CDR3 DNA: TGCGCCAGCAGCCCCCCCGGACAGAAAGAGACCCAGTACTTC. Encoded protein: CASSPPGQKETQYF.

This clonotype was observed a handful of times. The chain links TRBV6-1 to TRBJ2-2, with 7 bases that match TRBD2. The CDR3 sequence is 14 residues long. V dropped 6 bases and J dropped 2; count of bases not matched to a gene: 3. CDR1 MNHNS and CDR2 SASEGT come from the germline V gene. CDR3 region: CASSAGVNTGELFF. CDR3 coding DNA: TGTGCCAGCAGCGCGGGAGTTAACACCGGGGAGCTGTTTTTT.

The sample holds a few counts of this clonotype. The chain employs TRBV5-1 and TRBJ2-5; the D gene is possibly TRBD2 (6 bases). The CDR3 is 13 residues long. V lost 4 bases and J lost 4, with 11 bases in between. The germline gives CDR1 SGHRS, CDR2 YFSETQ. CDR3 sequence (DNA): TGCGCCAGCAGCCCGGCGGGGTTAGAGACCCAGTACTTC. Residues: CASSPAGLETQYF.

This clonotype was found a few times. This rearrangement joins TRBV4-3 to TRBJ2-1; TRBD2 matches at 8 bases. V shed 1 base and J 4 bases; nucleotides not matched to a gene: 3. CDR1 is LGHNA, CDR2 YSLEER, per germline. The CDR3 covers 15 residues. The CDR3 reads CASSQAERGYNEQFF. DNA for the CDR3: TGCGCCAGCAGCCAAGCGGAGCGGGGGTACAATGAGCAGTTCTTC.

V is TRBV7-2 and J is TRBJ2-3; D is undetermined. The V end lost 3 bases, the J end lost 6 bases, and 10 bases lay between the germline ends. The length of the CDR3 is 13 residues. CDR1 is SGHTA, CDR2 FQGNSA, per germline. This CDR3 reads CASSFGVRDTQYF. The CDR3, as DNA: TGTGCCAGCAGCTTTGGGGTTCGGGATACGCAGTATTTT.

This clonotype has only one observation. The chain combines TRBV18 with TRBJ1-2, with D tentatively TRBD1 (6 bases). Trimming removed 6 bases from V and 4 bases from J, with 15 bases in between. Germline V lookup: CDR1 KGHSH, CDR2 LQKENI. There are 14 residues in the CDR3. The CDR3: CASSPTVDSYGYTF. CDR3 DNA: TGTGCCAGCTCTCCTACCGTGGACAGCTATGGCTACACCTTC.

The rearrangement joins TRBV5-1 to TRBJ1-1; no firm D call. Germline CDR1 and CDR2: SGHRS and YFSETQ. The V end lost 0 bases, the J end lost 1 base, and 4 bases lay between the germline ends. There are 13 residues in the CDR3. The CDR3 DNA sequence: TGCGCCAGCAGCTTGGTGAAGAACACTGAAGCTTTCTTT. Protein sequence: CASSLVKNTEAFF.

This clonotype has just a few counts. This rearrangement joins TRBV12-3 or TRBV12-4 to TRBJ1-2; TRBD1 might be the D (6 bases). V lost 5 bases and J 12 bases, leaving 16 bases between the germline ends. The CDR3 is 12 amino acids. The CDR3 here is CASSPVTGPHTF. Here the CDR3 DNA reads TGTGCCAGCAGTCCCGTCACAGGGCCCCACACCTTC.

This clonotype was observed a few times. The chain has TRBV11-1 and TRBJ1-1; D is undetermined. The CDR3 contains 16 residues. Germline V gene data show CDR1 as SGHAT and CDR2 as FQDESV (reference sequence). With 2 bases removed from V and 1 base from J, the gap between germline ends came to 14 bases. CDR3: CASSLTNLGPNTEAFF. The CDR3 DNA follows: TGTGCCAGCAGCTTAACAAACCTCGGACCGAACACTGAAGCTTTCTTT.

In its sample, this clonotype was seen a few times. This rearrangement joins TRBV12-3 or TRBV12-4 to TRBJ2-1, with TRBD2 identical over 8 bases. The V gene end was trimmed by 5 bases and the J gene end by 7 bases; junction bases not matched to a gene: 10. The CDR3 spans 15 residues. The CDR3 DNA is TGTGCCAGCAGTCGAACTAGCGGCGGACATAATGAGCAGTTCTTC. Encoded protein: CASSRTSGGHNEQFF.

This chain joins TRBV3-1 and TRBJ1-1; D might be TRBD1 (6 bases). This CDR3 contains 14 residues. Trimming shortened V by 1 base and J by 5 bases, and 11 bases separated the two germline ends. Germline values: CDR1 LGHDT, CDR2 YNNKEL (reference sequence). The CDR3 DNA reads TGTGCCAGCAGCCAAGGACAGAGGGGGACTGAAGCTTTCTTT. Protein: CASSQGQRGTEAFF.

The CDR3 coding sequence is TGTGCCAGCACCCCAAATTTTGGGGCCAGGGTGTACACTGAAGCTTTCTTT. Translating it yields CASTPNFGARVYTEAFF. The V call is TRBV12-3 or TRBV12-4, the J call TRBJ1-1; D may be TRBD1 (5 bases). The CDR3 is 17 residues long. Trimming stripped 7 bases from V and 3 bases from J, with 24 bases between.

This clonotype showed up just a few times. J is TRBJ2-1 and V is TRBV27; 10 nucleotides match TRBD2. J was trimmed by 7 bases and V by 5 bases; bases with no gene match: 8. Looked up from germline, CDR1 is MNHEY and CDR2 is SMNVEV (reference sequence). This CDR3 comprises 15 residues. CDR3 DNA: TGTGCCAGCAGTGTGAGCGGGAGGGCCAATAATGAGCAGTTCTTC. Its translation: CASSVSGRANNEQFF.